This T cell receptor (beta chain) was sequenced for a study of blood T cell repertoires in COVID-19. Study overall: COVID-19 samples, acute and convalescent, were from the United States, Italy and Spain. T cells, B-cell-depleted T cells, or PBMCs provided the cDNA or gDNA that served as material.

In the authors' methods: Amplification with reference gene primers provided the estimates of nucleated cell counts. Clones were read by immunoSEQ multiplex PCR, and TCRdb kept only the in-frame ones, dropping some. V, J and clone size reflect that table, while D and trimming were determined from the DNA. Among about 55,000 clones, 75% to 90% were seen once, and the ten largest hold 15% to 20%. This CDR3 contains 11 residues. The V end lost 7 bases, the J end lost 11 bases, and 12 bases lay between the germline ends. This receptor was taken from a human donor in a cohort sampled during active COVID-19. Sequenced input: peripheral blood. The chain is built from TRBV12-3 or TRBV12-4 and TRBJ2-1; TRBD1 might be the D (6 bases). The CDR3 is CASKHRDKQFF. The CDR3 DNA is TGTGCCAGCAAGCACAGGGACAAGCAGTTCTTC.